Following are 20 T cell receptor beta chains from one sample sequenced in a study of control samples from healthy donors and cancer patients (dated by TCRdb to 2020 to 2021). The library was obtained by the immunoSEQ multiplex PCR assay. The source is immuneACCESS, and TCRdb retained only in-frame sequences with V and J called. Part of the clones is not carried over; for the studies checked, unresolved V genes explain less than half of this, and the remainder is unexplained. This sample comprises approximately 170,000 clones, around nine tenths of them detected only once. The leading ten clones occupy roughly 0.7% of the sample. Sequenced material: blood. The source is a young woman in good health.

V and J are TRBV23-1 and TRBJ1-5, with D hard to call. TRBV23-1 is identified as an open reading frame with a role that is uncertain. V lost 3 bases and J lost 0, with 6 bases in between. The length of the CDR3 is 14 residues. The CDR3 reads CASSHRISNQPQHF. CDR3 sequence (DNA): TGCGCCAGCAGTCACAGGATTAGCAATCAGCCCCAGCATTTT.

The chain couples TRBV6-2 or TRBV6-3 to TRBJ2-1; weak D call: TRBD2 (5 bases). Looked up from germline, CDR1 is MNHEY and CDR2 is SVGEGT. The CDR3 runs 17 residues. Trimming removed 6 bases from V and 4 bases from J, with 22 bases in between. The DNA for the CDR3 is TGTGCCAGCAGCCCTGCCCCGGGATCTCATAGATACAATGAGCAGTTCTTC. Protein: CASSPAPGSHRYNEQFF.

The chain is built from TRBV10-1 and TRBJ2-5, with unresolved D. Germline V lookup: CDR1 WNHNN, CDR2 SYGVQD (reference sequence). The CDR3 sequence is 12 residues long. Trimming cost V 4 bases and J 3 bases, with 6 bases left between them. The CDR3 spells CASSAEEETQYF. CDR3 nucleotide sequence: TGCGCCAGCAGTGCTGAGGAAGAGACCCAGTACTTC.

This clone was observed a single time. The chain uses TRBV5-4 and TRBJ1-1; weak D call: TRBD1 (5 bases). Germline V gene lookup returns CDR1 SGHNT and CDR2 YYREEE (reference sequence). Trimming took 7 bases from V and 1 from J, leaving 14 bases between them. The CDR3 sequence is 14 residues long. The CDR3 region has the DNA TGTGCCAGCGCTACGGGGGGTTGGAACACTGAAGCTTTCTTT. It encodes CASATGGWNTEAFF.

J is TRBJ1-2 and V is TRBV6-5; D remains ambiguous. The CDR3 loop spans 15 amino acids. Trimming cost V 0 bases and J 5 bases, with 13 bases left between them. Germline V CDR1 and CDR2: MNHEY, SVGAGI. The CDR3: CASSYSKGRGYGYTF. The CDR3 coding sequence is TGTGCCAGCAGTTACTCGAAGGGCCGAGGTTATGGCTACACCTTC.

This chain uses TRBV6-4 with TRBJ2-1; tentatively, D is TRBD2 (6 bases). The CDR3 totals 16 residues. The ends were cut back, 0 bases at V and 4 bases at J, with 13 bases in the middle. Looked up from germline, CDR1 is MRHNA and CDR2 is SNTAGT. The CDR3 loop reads CASSDSSSGDYNEQFF. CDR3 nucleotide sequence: TGTGCCAGCAGTGACTCGAGTAGCGGAGATTACAATGAGCAGTTCTTC.

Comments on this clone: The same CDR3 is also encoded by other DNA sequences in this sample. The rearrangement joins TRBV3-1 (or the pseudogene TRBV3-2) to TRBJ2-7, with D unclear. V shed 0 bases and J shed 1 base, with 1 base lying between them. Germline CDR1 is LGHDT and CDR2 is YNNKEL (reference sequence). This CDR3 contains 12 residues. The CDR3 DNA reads TGTGCCAGCAGCCAAGAGTCCTACGAGCAGTACTTC. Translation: CASSQESYEQYF.

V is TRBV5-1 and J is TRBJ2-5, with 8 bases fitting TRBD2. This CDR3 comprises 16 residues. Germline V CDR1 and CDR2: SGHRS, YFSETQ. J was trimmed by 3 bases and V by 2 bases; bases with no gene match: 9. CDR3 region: CASSLLTGGAEETQYF. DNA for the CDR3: TGCGCCAGCAGCTTATTAACGGGAGGGGCGGAAGAGACCCAGTACTTC.

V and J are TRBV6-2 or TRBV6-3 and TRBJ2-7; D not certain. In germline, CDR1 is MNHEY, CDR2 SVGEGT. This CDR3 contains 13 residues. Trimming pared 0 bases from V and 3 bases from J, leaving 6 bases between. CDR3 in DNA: TGTGCCAGCAGTTACTCGAGAGACTACGAGCAGTACTTC. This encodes CASSYSRDYEQYF.

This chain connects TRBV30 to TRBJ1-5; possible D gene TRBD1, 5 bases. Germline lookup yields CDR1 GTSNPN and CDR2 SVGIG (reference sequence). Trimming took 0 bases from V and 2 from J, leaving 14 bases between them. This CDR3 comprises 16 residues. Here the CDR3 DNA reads TGTGCCTGGAGTGTTCCGACAGCGGGTGGCAATCAGCCCCAGCATTTT. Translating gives CAWSVPTAGGNQPQHF. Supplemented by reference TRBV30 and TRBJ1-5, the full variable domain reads SQTIHQWPATLVQPVGSPLSLECTVEGTSNPNLYWYRQAAGRGLQLLFYSVGIGQISSEVPQNLSASRPQDRQFILSSKKLLLSDSGFYLCAWSVPTAGGNQPQHFGDGTRLSIL.

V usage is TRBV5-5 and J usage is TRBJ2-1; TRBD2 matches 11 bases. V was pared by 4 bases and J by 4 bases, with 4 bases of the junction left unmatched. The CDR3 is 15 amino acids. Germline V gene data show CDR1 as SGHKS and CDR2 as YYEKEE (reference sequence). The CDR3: CASSAGLADYNEQFF. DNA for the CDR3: TGTGCCAGCAGCGCGGGACTAGCGGATTACAATGAGCAGTTCTTC. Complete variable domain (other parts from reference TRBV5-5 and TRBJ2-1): DAGVTQSPTHLIKTRGQQVTLRCSPISGHKSVSWYQQVLGQGPQFIFQYYEKEERGRGNFPDRFSARQFPNYSSELNVNALLLGDSALYLCASSAGLADYNEQFFGPGTRLTVL.

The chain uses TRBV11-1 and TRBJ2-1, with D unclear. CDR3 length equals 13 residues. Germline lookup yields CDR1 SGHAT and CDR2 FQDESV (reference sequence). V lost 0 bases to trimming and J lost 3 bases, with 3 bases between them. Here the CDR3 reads CASSLAVYNEQFF. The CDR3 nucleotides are TGTGCCAGCAGCTTAGCGGTCTACAATGAGCAGTTCTTC.

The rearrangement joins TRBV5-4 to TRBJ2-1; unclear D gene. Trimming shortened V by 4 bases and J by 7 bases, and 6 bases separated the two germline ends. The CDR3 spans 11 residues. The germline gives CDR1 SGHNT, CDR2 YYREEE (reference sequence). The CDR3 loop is CASSGDNEQFF. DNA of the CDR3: TGTGCCAGCAGCGGGGATAATGAGCAGTTCTTC. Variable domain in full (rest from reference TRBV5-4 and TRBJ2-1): ETGVTQSPTHLIKTRGQQVTLRCSSQSGHNTVSWYQQALGQGPQFIFQYYREEENGRGNFPPRFSGLQFPNYSSELNVNALELDDSALYLCASSGDNEQFFGPGTRLTVL.

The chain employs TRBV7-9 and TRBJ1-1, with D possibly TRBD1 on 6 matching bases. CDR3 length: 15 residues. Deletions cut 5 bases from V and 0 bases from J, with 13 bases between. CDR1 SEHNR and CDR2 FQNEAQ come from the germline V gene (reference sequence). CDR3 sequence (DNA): TGTGCCAGCAGCCCCCAGACAGGAGTGAACACTGAAGCTTTCTTT. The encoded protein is CASSPQTGVNTEAFF.

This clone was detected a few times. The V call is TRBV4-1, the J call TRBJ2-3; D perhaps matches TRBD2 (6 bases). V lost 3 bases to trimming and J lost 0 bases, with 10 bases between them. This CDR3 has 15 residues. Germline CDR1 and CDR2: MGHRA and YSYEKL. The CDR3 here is CASSQPAGSTDTQYF. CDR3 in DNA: TGCGCCAGCAGCCAGCCGGCGGGGAGCACAGATACGCAGTATTTT.

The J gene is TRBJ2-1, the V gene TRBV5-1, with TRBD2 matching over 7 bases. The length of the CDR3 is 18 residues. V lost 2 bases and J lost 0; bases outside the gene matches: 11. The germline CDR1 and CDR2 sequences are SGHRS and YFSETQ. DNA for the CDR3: TGCGCCAGCAGCTTTCCCGGAGGGAGGGGAGGCTCCTACAATGAGCAGTTCTTC. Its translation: CASSFPGGRGGSYNEQFF.

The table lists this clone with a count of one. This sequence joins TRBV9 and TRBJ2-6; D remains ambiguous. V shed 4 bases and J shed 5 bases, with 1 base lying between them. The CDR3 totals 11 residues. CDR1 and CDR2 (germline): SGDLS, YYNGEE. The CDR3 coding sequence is TGTGCCAGCAGCCGGGCCAACGTCCTGACTTTC. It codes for CASSRANVLTF.

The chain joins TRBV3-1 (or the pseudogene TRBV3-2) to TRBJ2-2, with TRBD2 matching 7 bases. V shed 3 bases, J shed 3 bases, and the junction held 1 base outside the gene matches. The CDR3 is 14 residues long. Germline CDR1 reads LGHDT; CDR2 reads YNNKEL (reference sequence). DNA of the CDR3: TGTGCCAGCAGCCATCGGGGGGACACCGGGGAGCTGTTTTTT. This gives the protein CASSHRGDTGELFF.

The CDR3 sequence: CASSDRAHYGYTF. In DNA form, the CDR3 reads TGTGCCAGTAGCGACAGGGCGCACTATGGCTACACCTTC. The chain employs TRBV19 and TRBJ1-2; 7 bases agree with TRBD1. CDR1 LNHDA and CDR2 SQIVND come from the germline V gene (reference sequence). V dropped 6 bases and J dropped 3; count of bases not matched to a gene: 4. This CDR3 contains 13 residues.

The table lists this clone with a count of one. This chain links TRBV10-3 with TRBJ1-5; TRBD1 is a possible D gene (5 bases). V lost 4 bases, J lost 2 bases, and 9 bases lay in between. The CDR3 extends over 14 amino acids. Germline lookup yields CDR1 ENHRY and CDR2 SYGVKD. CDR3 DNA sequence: TGTGCCATCAGTGCAGAACAGGGCAATCAGCCCCAGCATTTT. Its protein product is CAISAEQGNQPQHF.